The clone carrying this TCR beta chain appeared once. What it recognizes is unknown. The record originates from a study of CD8 T cells in Susac syndrome. Trimming shortened V by 1 base and J by 3 bases, and 7 bases separated the two germline ends. From germline, CDR1 is SGHTA and CDR2 FQGNSA. The CDR3 extends over 14 amino acids. Study-level points and caveats: It was acknowledged by the study that relatively few individuals were included in its TCR sequencing and HLA analysis.

Sequencing of TCR beta covered CD8+ and CD4+ T cells obtained from blood. In contrast to the negatively isolated CD8+ and CD4+ T cells, TEMRA cells were FACS-enriched. An amount of RNA that ranged from roughly 0.5 to 1 ug was reverse transcribed with random hexamers. MiXCR, applied by TCRdb to the immunoSEQ multiplex PCR reads, yields one record per CDR3 protein. The data show around 77,000 distinct CDR3 sequences, just over 95% seen once. This sequence joins TRBV7-2 and TRBJ1-5; D is possibly TRBD1 (5 bases). Specimen: CD4+ T cells from PBMCs. The clonotype comes from a human donor with multiple sclerosis. DNA of the CDR3: TGTGCCAGCAGCTTAGTCAGGGACAATCAGCCCCAGCATTTT. Translation: CASSLVRDNQPQHF.